These T cell receptor beta chains were read from a single sample in a study of blood T cell repertoires in COVID-19. TCRdb's copy holds only in-frame clones and misses some; the assay was immunoSEQ multiplex PCR. The sample includes fewer than 700,000 clones, roughly nine tenths of them seen just once. What was sequenced was peripheral blood. The receptors stem from a woman between 50 and 59 years old with COVID-19, enrolled during active disease. Each CDR3 is given with its conserved first and last residue. The D gene is left open where the match is weak. Part of the rows lack a size; the others show once, few, many or a class for expanded clones.

NA TRBJ2-3 TRBV5-4 TRBD2 CASSSASGGDTQYF TGTGCCAGCAGCTCGGCTAGCGGGGGTGATACGCAGTATTTT
NA TRBJ2-1 TRBV6-1 NA CASSERLDNEQFF TGTGCCAGCAGTGAAAGACTGGACAATGAGCAGTTCTTC
NA TRBJ1-2 TRBV7-9 NA CASSPLDSPFYGYTF TGTGCCAGCAGCCCTCTGGACAGTCCGTTCTATGGCTACACCTTC
NA TRBJ1-1 TRBV3-1/TRBV3-2 NA CASSQDWAGPTEAFF TGTGCCAGCAGCCAAGATTGGGCAGGGCCCACTGAAGCTTTCTTT
NA TRBJ2-7 TRBV20-1 NA CSAEDSYEQYF TGCAGTGCGGAGGACAGCTACGAGCAGTACTTC
NA TRBJ1-1 TRBV3-1/TRBV3-2 NA CASSDTVNTEAFF TGTGCCAGCAGCGATACGGTGAACACTGAAGCTTTCTTT
NA TRBJ1-2 TRBV5-4 TRBD1 CASSLWVQGARGYTF TGTGCCAGCAGCTTGTGGGTACAGGGGGCGAGGGGCTACACCTTC
NA TRBJ2-3 TRBV4-1 NA CASSQTASTLTDTQYF TGCGCCAGCAGCCAAACGGCTAGCACCCTCACAGATACGCAGTATTTT
NA TRBJ2-7 TRBV6-5 TRBD1 CASSSSGQFYEQYF TGTGCCAGCAGTTCATCGGGACAGTTCTACGAGCAGTACTTC
once TRBJ1-2 TRBV9 NA CASSALGDGYTF TGTGCCAGCAGCGCCTTAGGGGATGGCTACACCTTC
NA TRBJ1-1 TRBV18 NA CASSPRGGENTEAFF TGTGCCAGCTCACCACGTGGGGGGGAGAACACTGAAGCTTTCTTT
once TRBJ2-3 TRBV28 NA CASSPRFTGTQYF TGTGCCAGCAGCCCCCGCTTCACAGGTACGCAGTATTTT
NA TRBJ2-7 TRBV2 TRBD1 CAQGADSYEQYF TGTGCCCAGGGGGCCGATTCCTACGAGCAGTACTTC
NA TRBJ2-3 TRBV5-1 NA CASSFRVEDTQYF TGCGCCAGCAGCTTCAGGGTTGAAGATACGCAGTATTTT
NA TRBJ1-2 TRBV9 NA CASSPGASPVNYGYTF TGTGCCAGCAGCCCAGGGGCATCCCCAGTTAACTATGGCTACACCTTC
NA TRBJ1-3 TRBV19 NA CASSIPGAERRGTIYF TGTGCCAGTAGTATCCCAGGGGCGGAGAGGCGCGGCACCATATATTTT
NA TRBJ1-2 TRBV30 NA CAWSGRDGTNYGYTF TGTGCCTGGAGCGGGAGGGACGGTACTAACTATGGCTACACCTTC
NA TRBJ1-2 TRBV3-1/TRBV3-2 NA CASSLTGANYGYTF TGTGCCAGCAGCCTTACGGGAGCTAACTATGGCTACACCTTC
NA TRBJ2-2 TRBV5-6 NA CASSSGESTMNTGELFF TGTGCCAGCAGCTCGGGAGAAAGTACAATGAACACCGGGGAGCTGTTTTTT
NA TRBJ1-1 TRBV28 TRBD1 CASRATGTVNTEAFF TGTGCCAGCAGAGCAACCGGGACAGTGAACACTGAAGCTTTCTTT
NA TRBJ2-7 TRBV19 NA CASSSSLDSYEQYF TGTGCCAGTAGTTCCTCTCTGGACAGCTACGAGCAGTACTTC
once TRBJ2-2 TRBV19 TRBD2 CASSSWTSGGLANTGELFF TGTGCCAGTAGTTCATGGACTAGCGGGGGCCTCGCGAACACCGGGGAGCTGTTTTTT
NA TRBJ2-3 TRBV6-6 NA CASGGAGDTQYF TGTGCCAGCGGGGGGGCTGGAGATACGCAGTATTTT
NA TRBJ2-3 TRBV6-2/TRBV6-3 NA CASSHGGLDGGGRLTSTDTQYF TGTGCCAGCAGCCATGGTGGCCTGGATGGGGGGGGCCGCCTTACTAGCACAGATACGCAGTATTTT
NA TRBJ1-5 TRBV30 TRBD1 CAWSPSGTGNQPQHF TGTGCCTGGAGCCCATCCGGGACAGGAAATCAGCCCCAGCATTTT
NA TRBJ2-7 TRBV19 NA CASSPRRGDRAYEQYF TGTGCCAGTAGTCCCCGAAGGGGGGACAGAGCCTACGAGCAGTACTTC
NA TRBJ2-1 TRBV5-1 TRBD2 CASSLAGKGLAGAHPDSRYNEQFF TGCGCCAGCAGCTTGGCCGGCAAGGGACTAGCGGGGGCGCACCCGGACTCCCGATACAATGAGCAGTTCTTC
NA TRBJ1-1 TRBV5-1 TRBD1 CASSPTTGNYLNTEAFF TGCGCCAGCAGCCCCACGACAGGGAATTATCTGAACACTGAAGCTTTCTTT
NA TRBJ2-1 TRBV11-2 NA CASSLRVRATYNEQFF TGTGCCAGCAGCTTACGAGTCAGAGCGACTTACAATGAGCAGTTCTTC
NA TRBJ1-1 TRBV10-2 NA CASSEATGVNTEAFF TGCGCCAGCAGTGAGGCGACAGGTGTAAACACTGAAGCTTTCTTT
NA TRBJ1-2 TRBV10-3 NA CAISGVRGGTQGLYGYTF TGTGCCATCAGTGGCGTCCGAGGAGGGACCCAAGGCCTTTATGGCTACACCTTC
NA TRBJ2-2 TRBV7-2 NA CASSLALGTGLVGGELFF TGTGCCAGCAGCTTAGCGCTAGGGACAGGACTAGTTGGCGGGGAGCTGTTTTTT
once TRBJ1-2 TRBV28 TRBD1 CASSQAGQDYGYTF TGTGCCAGCAGCCAAGCTGGACAGGACTATGGCTACACCTTC
NA TRBJ1-6 TRBV2 TRBD1 CASSDRDRAYSPLHF TGTGCCAGCAGTGATCGGGACAGGGCATACTCACCCCTCCACTTT
NA TRBJ2-5 TRBV9 NA CASSFRTGQETQYF TGTGCCAGCAGCTTCCGGACGGGACAAGAGACCCAGTACTTC
NA TRBJ1-1 TRBV28 NA CASLPSWGGGDTEAFF TGTGCCAGCCTTCCCTCTTGGGGGGGTGGGGACACTGAAGCTTTCTTT
NA TRBJ1-2 TRBV9 NA CASSVLGGGYTF TGTGCCAGCAGCGTCCTTGGAGGTGGCTACACCTTC
NA TRBJ2-7 TRBV5-5 TRBD2 CASSRDPGGGGYEQYF TGTGCCAGCAGCCGTGACCCGGGGGGGGGAGGCTACGAGCAGTACTTC
NA TRBJ2-3 TRBV9 NA CASSVQGQADTQYF TGTGCCAGCAGCGTTCAGGGGCAGGCAGATACGCAGTATTTT
once TRBJ2-1 TRBV19 TRBD2 CASSVGTSGYNEQFF TGTGCCAGTAGTGTCGGGACTAGCGGTTACAATGAGCAGTTCTTC
NA TRBJ1-5 TRBV2 NA CASSGQASNQPQHF TGTGCCAGCAGTGGACAGGCCAGCAATCAGCCCCAGCATTTT